This T cell receptor (beta chain) was recovered during a study of T cells in Graves' hyperthyroidism and ophthalmopathy. Clinical symptoms, serum thyroxine, TRAb, thyroid ultrasound and orbital computed tomography informed diagnoses. Out of approximately 10 ml of fresh peripheral blood came the PBMCs. The source material, RNA transcripts, was used to amplify TCR beta CDR3 regions. Researchers ran a first-round RT-PCR on the TCR CDR3 using the HTBI primer set. MiXCR was run by TCRdb on the multiplex PCR reads, yielding one entry per CDR3 protein. The table records 500,000 or so distinct CDR3 sequences, approximately 17% of them present only once. This clonotype was seen repeatedly, ten times or more. Its antigen is undetermined. Findings and caveats of the study: In blood, most of the thyroid clonotypes expanded above 0.001 were also present.

The junction had 10 bases not matched to a gene; V was cut back by 3 bases and J by 2 bases. CDR1 is LGHDT and CDR2 is YNNKEL in the germline V gene (reference sequence). The CDR3 has 19 amino acids. The clonotype comes from a woman aged 18-29 years with Graves' ophthalmopathy. This chain connects TRBV3-1 to TRBJ2-5, with 15 positions matching TRBD2. The sequencing input was blood. CDR3 sequence reads: CASSHLGGLAGGRQETQYF. CDR3 sequence (DNA): TGTGCCAGCAGCCACTTAGGGGGACTAGCGGGGGGCCGTCAAGAGACCCAGTACTTC.